The 24 T cell receptor beta chains below come from one sample, sequenced in a study of blood T cell repertoires in COVID-19. Assay: immunoSEQ multiplex PCR; the TCRdb copy retains only in-frame clones and omits some. The table includes around 200,000 clones, just over 85% detected once. The sequenced sample was peripheral blood. All receptors derive from a man in his fifties with acute or convalescent COVID-19.

V gene TRBV5-4 combines with J gene TRBJ1-1; possible D gene TRBD1, 6 bases. Germline values: CDR1 SGHNT, CDR2 YYREEE (reference sequence). The CDR3 consists of 14 residues. The V gene lost 0 bases and the J gene lost 5 bases, with 11 bases spanning the gap. The CDR3 sequence is CASSLDPGTTEAFF. The CDR3 DNA reads as TGTGCCAGCAGCTTGGACCCAGGGACAACTGAAGCTTTCTTT.

V is TRBV30 and J is TRBJ1-2, with TRBD1 matching over 7 bases. Unmatched junction bases numbered 12, after V lost 1 base and J lost 4 bases. The CDR3 runs to 16 residues. Germline V lookup: CDR1 GTSNPN, CDR2 SVGIG (reference sequence). DNA for the CDR3: TGTGCCTGGAGTGAAGGGGTCGACAGGGTAGTCTATGGCTACACCTTC. Its translation is CAWSEGVDRVVYGYTF. Using reference TRBV30 and TRBJ1-2 for the parts outside the CDR3, the full variable domain is SQTIHQWPATLVQPVGSPLSLECTVEGTSNPNLYWYRQAAGRGLQLLFYSVGIGQISSEVPQNLSASRPQDRQFILSSKKLLLSDSGFYLCAWSEGVDRVVYGYTFGSGTRLTVV.

CDR3 nucleotide sequence: TGTGCCAGCACCAAGCAGGTTGGCTACACCTTC. It codes for CASTKQVGYTF. The chain is built from TRBV5-6 and TRBJ1-2; the D is unclear. This CDR3 comprises 11 residues. V lost 6 bases and J lost 7, with 10 bases in between. Germline V gene data show CDR1 as SGHDT and CDR2 as YYEEEE.

This clone came up once. This rearrangement joins TRBV29-1 to TRBJ1-2, with a tentative D call TRBD1 (6 bases). CDR1 and CDR2 (germline): SQVTM, ANQGSEA. The CDR3 totals 10 residues. Trimming shortened V by 3 bases and J by 7 bases, and 6 bases separated the two germline ends. DNA of the CDR3: TGCAGCGTTGAGGGGGCTGGCTACACCTTC. The encoded protein is CSVEGAGYTF.

The chain is built from TRBV5-4 and TRBJ1-1, with D maybe TRBD1 (5 bases). The CDR3 is made up of 14 amino acids. With 0 bases removed from V and 5 bases from J, the gap between germline ends came to 11 bases. Germline V gene data show CDR1 as SGHNT and CDR2 as YYREEE (reference sequence). CDR3 sequence (DNA): TGTGCCAGCAGCTTGGGTAGGGGTGGGACTGAAGCTTTCTTT. It yields the protein CASSLGRGGTEAFF. Combining the CDR3 with reference TRBV5-4 and TRBJ1-1 gives the whole variable domain ETGVTQSPTHLIKTRGQQVTLRCSSQSGHNTVSWYQQALGQGPQFIFQYYREEENGRGNFPPRFSGLQFPNYSSELNVNALELDDSALYLCASSLGRGGTEAFFGQGTRLTVV.

In this sample, this clone turned up once. The DNA of the CDR3 is TGTGCCAGCAGCTTGGTCAGGCTAGCGGAGAACACAGATACGCAGTATTTT. Amino acid sequence: CASSLVRLAENTDTQYF. The chain couples TRBV5-5 to TRBJ2-3; 7 bases are shared with TRBD2. This CDR3 comprises 17 residues. Losses at the gene ends were 0 bases for V and 2 bases for J; bases not matched to a gene: 9. Per germline, CDR1 SGHKS and CDR2 YYEKEE (reference sequence).

The rearrangement uses TRBV5-5 and TRBJ2-7; 13 bases map to TRBD2. Germline CDR1 is SGHKS and CDR2 is YYEKEE (reference sequence). The CDR3 has 14 residues. V shed 2 bases and J 11 bases; nucleotides not matched to a gene: 7. Written as DNA, the CDR3 is TGTGCCAGCAGCTTTCCCGGGACTAGCGGGGAGAAGTACTTC. Its translation is CASSFPGTSGEKYF. Variable domain in full (rest from reference TRBV5-5 and TRBJ2-7): DAGVTQSPTHLIKTRGQQVTLRCSPISGHKSVSWYQQVLGQGPQFIFQYYEKEERGRGNFPDRFSARQFPNYSSELNVNALLLGDSALYLCASSFPGTSGEKYFGPGTRLTVT.

V usage is TRBV5-1 and J usage is TRBJ2-5, with a tentative D call TRBD1 (6 bases). Germline-derived CDR1 and CDR2 are SGHRS and YFSETQ. The CDR3 length is 16 residues. V was clipped by 0 bases and J by 2 bases, with 14 bases between them. CDR3 region: CASSLEPQGPQETQYF. CDR3 DNA sequence: TGCGCCAGCAGCTTGGAGCCACAGGGACCACAAGAGACCCAGTACTTC.

The chain has TRBV3-1 (or the pseudogene TRBV3-2) and TRBJ1-2; 7 nucleotides line up with TRBD1. V shed 8 bases, J shed 0 bases, and the junction held 3 bases outside the gene matches. This CDR3 is built from 13 residues. Germline V lookup: CDR1 LGHDT, CDR2 YNNKEL (reference sequence). The CDR3 region is CASRGGTNYGYTF. DNA of the CDR3: TGTGCCAGCCGAGGGGGCACTAACTATGGCTACACCTTC.

The CDR3 DNA follows: TGCGCCAGCAGCCAAGGGACTCATAGCTCCTACAATGAGCAGTTCTTC. This sequence encodes CASSQGTHSSYNEQFF. J is TRBJ2-1 and V is TRBV4-1; tentatively, D is TRBD2 (5 bases). The CDR3 has 16 residues. The V end lost 1 base, the J end lost 0 bases, and 10 bases lay between the germline ends. Germline loops: CDR1 MGHRA, CDR2 YSYEKL.

V gene TRBV19 combines with J gene TRBJ1-6; D not resolved. Trimming took 6 bases from V and 10 from J, leaving 13 bases between them. CDR1 is LNHDA, CDR2 SQIVND, per germline (reference sequence). CDR3 length: 13 residues. The CDR3 region has the DNA TGTGCCAGTAGGAGAGGGCTTGGGTCACCCCTCCACTTT. It translates to CASRRGLGSPLHF.

This chain connects TRBV7-2 to TRBJ1-2; D remains unclear. The V end lost 4 bases, the J end lost 8 bases, and 20 bases lay between the germline ends. CDR3 length equals 15 residues. The germline gives CDR1 SGHTA, CDR2 FQGNSA. Here the CDR3 DNA reads TGTGCCAGCAGCTATGCCCGGTCGGCCCTAGGCGGCTACACCTTC. Translated, it gives CASSYARSALGGYTF.

V and J are TRBV29-1 and TRBJ1-2; 8 bases are shared with TRBD1. This CDR3 has 14 amino acids. CDR1 is SQVTM, CDR2 ANQGSEA, per germline. The V gene end was trimmed by 7 bases and the J gene end by 1 base; junction bases not matched to a gene: 8. CDR3 in amino acids: CSDQGASHNYGYTF. The CDR3, as DNA: TGCAGCGACCAGGGGGCTTCCCATAACTATGGCTACACCTTC.

The V and J genes are TRBV6-5 and TRBJ1-5; D unresolved. CDR3 length: 13 residues. V dropped 7 bases and J dropped 3 bases, with 10 bases sitting between them. CDR1 and CDR2 from the germline V gene are MNHEY and SVGAGI. CDR3 DNA sequence: TGTGCCAGCACCCCCGGGTACAATCAGCCCCAGCATTTT. Its protein product is CASTPGYNQPQHF.

This clone was recorded once. V gene TRBV18 combines with J gene TRBJ2-7; the match to TRBD1 covers 8 bases. Germline lookup yields CDR1 KGHSH and CDR2 LQKENI. This CDR3 comprises 16 residues. V was pared by 2 bases and J by 3 bases, with 9 bases of the junction left unmatched. CDR3 sequence: CASSPRSGTGHYEQYF. The CDR3 bases are TGTGCCAGCTCACCAAGGTCCGGGACAGGCCACTACGAGCAGTACTTC.

The chain uses TRBV5-8 and TRBJ1-2, with 9 bases matching TRBD1. Trimming at V came to 3 bases and at J to 3 bases, leaving 3 bases not matched to a gene. CDR1 SGHTS and CDR2 YDEGEE come from the germline V gene. There are 14 residues in the CDR3. The CDR3 DNA reads as TGTGCCAGCAGCTCCTGGGACAGGGACTATGGCTACACCTTC. This codes for CASSSWDRDYGYTF.

The rearrangement joins TRBV4-1 to TRBJ2-7; 15 nucleotides match TRBD2. The V gene end was trimmed by 4 bases and the J gene end by 0 bases; junction bases not matched to a gene: 7. The CDR3 is 18 residues long. The germline V gene has CDR1 MGHRA and CDR2 YSYEKL. CDR3 sequence: CASSPGTSGGTSSYEQYF. DNA for the CDR3: TGCGCCAGCAGCCCGGGGACTAGCGGGGGGACGAGCTCCTACGAGCAGTACTTC.

This clone was detected only once. The V gene is TRBV6-2 or TRBV6-3, the J gene TRBJ1-5; tentatively, D is TRBD1 (5 bases). V dropped 5 bases and J dropped 4 bases, with 15 bases sitting between them. CDR1 is MNHEY, CDR2 SVGEGT, per germline. The CDR3 consists of 15 residues. The CDR3 sequence is CASSLDSPLNQPQHF. CDR3 nucleotide sequence: TGTGCCAGCAGTCTCGACAGCCCCCTAAATCAGCCCCAGCATTTT.

The chain employs TRBV7-2 and TRBJ2-7; 7 nucleotides line up with TRBD2. This CDR3 is built from 15 residues. J lost 3 bases, V lost 5 bases, and 10 bases had no gene match. Germline V lookup: CDR1 SGHTA, CDR2 FQGNSA. CDR3 loop: CASSPYSGAVYEQYF. The DNA of the CDR3 is TGTGCCAGCAGCCCTTACAGCGGGGCGGTCTACGAGCAGTACTTC.

The rearrangement joins TRBV11-2 to TRBJ1-1; weak D call: TRBD1 (6 bases). Deletions cut 3 bases from V and 0 bases from J, with 8 bases between. Germline V gene data show CDR1 as SGHAT and CDR2 as FQNNGV. This CDR3 has 14 amino acids. As DNA, the CDR3 is TGTGCCAGCAGCTTTGGGGGCCTGAACACTGAAGCTTTCTTT. Residues: CASSFGGLNTEAFF.

This chain joins TRBV7-3 and TRBJ1-1; D is perhaps TRBD1 (6 bases). Per germline, CDR1 SGHTA and CDR2 FQGTGA. Trimming left V 0 bases short and J 1 base short, with 9 bases between. The CDR3 has 15 amino acids. The CDR3 DNA reads as TGTGCCAGCAGCTTAACCGGACAGAAGAACACTGAAGCTTTCTTT. Residues: CASSLTGQKNTEAFF.

This chain joins TRBV29-1 and TRBJ2-7; D uncertain. The CDR3 is made up of 14 amino acids. Germline V gene lookup returns CDR1 SQVTM and CDR2 ANQGSEA. Deletions cut 6 bases from V and 3 bases from J, with 18 bases between. CDR3 sequence: CSVLMAENYYEQYF. The CDR3 coding sequence is TGCAGCGTCCTGATGGCTGAGAACTACTACGAGCAGTACTTC.

The gene calls are TRBV20-1 and TRBJ2-7; D is undetermined. This CDR3 is 12 amino acids long. Germline CDR1 is DFQATT and CDR2 is SNEGSKA (reference sequence). The V end lost 3 bases, the J end lost 2 bases, and 8 bases lay between the germline ends. The CDR3 spells CSASHKPYEQYF. For the CDR3, the DNA is TGCAGTGCTAGTCACAAACCCTACGAGCAGTACTTC.

The genes are TRBV11-3 and TRBJ2-5, with 8 bases matching TRBD1. Germline loops: CDR1 SGHNT, CDR2 YENEEA. This CDR3 spans 16 amino acids. The J segment lost 5 bases and the V segment lost 4 bases, leaving 12 bases of the junction unmatched. Written as DNA, the CDR3 is TGTGCCAGCAGCTCCAATACGGGGACAGGTTTGGAGACCCAGTACTTC. Amino acid sequence: CASSSNTGTGLETQYF.